These 2 T cell receptor beta chains originate from one sample sequenced in a study of OX40 agonist ivuxolimab in advanced cancers. Measured with immunoSEQ multiplex PCR; TCRdb has only the in-frame clones, and not every one. The data show 90,000 to 100,000 clones, with almost 90% seen just once and more than 0.15% held by the top ten. The material sequenced was CD4+ or CD8+ T cells sorted from blood, taken in a trial of the OX40 agonist ivuxolimab. Receptors originate from an adult with an advanced solid tumor such as melanoma, head and neck, liver or kidney cancer.

J is TRBJ2-1 and V is TRBV5-1, with TRBD2 matching 11 bases. V shed 4 bases, J shed 4 bases, and the junction held 7 bases outside the gene matches. Germline-derived CDR1 and CDR2 are SGHRS and YFSETQ. The CDR3 loop spans 16 amino acids. CDR3 DNA sequence: TGCGCCAGCAGCGTTACTAGCGGGAGTAGGTACAATGAGCAGTTCTTC. Its translation is CASSVTSGSRYNEQFF.

This clone was seen a single time. The chain links TRBV30 to TRBJ2-3; TRBD1 agrees at 8 bases. The germline V gene has CDR1 GTSNPN and CDR2 SVGIG (reference sequence). With V trimmed by 2 bases and J by 2 bases, 9 bases remained unmatched. This CDR3 region has 16 residues. The CDR3 region is CAWSHDRGGFTDTQYF. The CDR3, as DNA: TGTGCCTGGAGTCACGACAGGGGTGGGTTCACAGATACGCAGTATTTT.